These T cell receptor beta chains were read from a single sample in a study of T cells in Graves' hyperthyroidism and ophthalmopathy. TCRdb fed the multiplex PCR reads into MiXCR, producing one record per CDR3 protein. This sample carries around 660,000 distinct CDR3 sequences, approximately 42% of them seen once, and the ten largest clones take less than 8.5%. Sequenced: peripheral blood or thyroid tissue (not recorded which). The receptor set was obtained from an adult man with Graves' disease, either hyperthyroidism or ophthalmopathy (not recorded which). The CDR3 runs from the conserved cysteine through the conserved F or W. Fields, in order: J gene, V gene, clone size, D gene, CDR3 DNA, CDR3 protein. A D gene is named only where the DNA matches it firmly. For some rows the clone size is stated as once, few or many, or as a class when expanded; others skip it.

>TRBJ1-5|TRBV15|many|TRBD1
TGTGCCACCAGTTTACAGGGGGCTAGTCAGCCCCAGCATTTT
CATSLQGASQPQHF
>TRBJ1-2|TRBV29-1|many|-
TGCAGCGTTGAAGAGCACGGGAGTGGCTACACCTTC
CSVEEHGSGYTF
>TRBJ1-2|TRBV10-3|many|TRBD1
TGTGCCATCAGTGAGGACAGGGGAGATCCGAACTATGGCTACACCTTC
CAISEDRGDPNYGYTF
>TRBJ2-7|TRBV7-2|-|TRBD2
TGTGCCAGCAGCCCCGGGACTAGCGCTAACGAGCAGTACTTC
CASSPGTSANEQYF
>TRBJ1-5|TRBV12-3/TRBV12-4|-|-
TGTGCCAGCGTGCAGGGCTTGGGAAATCAGCCCCAGCATTTT
CASVQGLGNQPQHF
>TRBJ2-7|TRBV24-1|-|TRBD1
TGTGCCACCAGTGATCCCCCGGGACAGGGCGACTACGAGCAGTACTTC
CATSDPPGQGDYEQYF
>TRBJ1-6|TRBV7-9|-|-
TGTGCCAGCAGCTTAGGCTCCGGGGGACACCTCCACTTT
CASSLGSGGHLHF
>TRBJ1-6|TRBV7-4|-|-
TGTGCCAGCAGCTTTGAGGGAGGCTCCAGCTCCTATAATTCACCCCTCCACTTT
CASSFEGGSSSYNSPLHF
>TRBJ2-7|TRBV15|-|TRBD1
TGTGCCACCAGCCTCGGGACAGGAGACTACGAGCAGTACTTC
CATSLGTGDYEQYF
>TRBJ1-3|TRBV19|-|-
TGTGCCAGTAGTAGGGACACGGCCTCTGGAAACACCATATATTTT
CASSRDTASGNTIYF
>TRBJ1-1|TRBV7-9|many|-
TGTGCCAGCAGCTTAAGTGAAGCTTTCTTT
CASSLSEAFF
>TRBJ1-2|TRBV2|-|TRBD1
TGTGCCAGCAGTTTAGCGCCAGGGGGGGGCGGCCACACCTTC
CASSLAPGGGGHTF
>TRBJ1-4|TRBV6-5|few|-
TGTGCCAGCAGTGTCGGGCCGATTAATGAAAAACTGTTTTTT
CASSVGPINEKLFF
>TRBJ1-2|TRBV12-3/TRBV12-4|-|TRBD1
TGTGCCAGCAGTTCCTGGACAGGACCTAACTATGGCTACACCTTC
CASSSWTGPNYGYTF
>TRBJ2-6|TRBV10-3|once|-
TGTGCCATCAGTGAGTCGGACGTCAGGGCGCGGACTGAAGCTTTC
CAISESDVRARTEAF
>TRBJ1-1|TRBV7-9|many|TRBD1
TGTGCCAGCAGCTTAGGAGGACAGGCTGGAGCTTTCTTT
CASSLGGQAGAFF
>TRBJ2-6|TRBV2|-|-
TGTGCCAGCAACAGGGTTGGGGCCAACGTCCTGACTTTC
CASNRVGANVLTF
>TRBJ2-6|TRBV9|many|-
TGTGCCAGCAGCGTAGAGGGAACTGGGGCCAACGTCCTGACTTTC
CASSVEGTGANVLTF
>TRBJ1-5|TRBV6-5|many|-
TGTGCCAGCGCTGGGGTGAGCAATCAGCCCCAGCATTTT
CASAGVSNQPQHF
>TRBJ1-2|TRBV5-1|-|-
TGCGCCAGCAGCTACAGGACCGACTATGGCTACACCTTC
CASSYRTDYGYTF